The clone carrying this T cell receptor (beta chain) was observed a handful of times. Only in-frame clones appear in the TCRdb table, and some are missing; sequencing was by immunoSEQ multiplex PCR. The table includes about 98,000 clones, approximately 82% detected once. These data come from a study of control samples from healthy donors and cancer patients. This CDR3 is 14 amino acids long. The V and J ends lost 6 bases and 0 bases respectively, with 9 bases between them. Germline CDR1 reads SGHAT; CDR2 reads FQNNGV. The source is a man in his sixties in good health. This chain connects TRBV11-2 to TRBJ2-1; weak D call: TRBD1 (6 bases). Material: blood. This CDR3 is CASSPGHSYNEQFF. DNA for the CDR3: TGTGCCAGCAGTCCGGGACACTCCTACAATGAGCAGTTCTTC.